A single TCR beta chain is shown here with its context. Between the trimmed V and J ends, which lost 6 bases and 3 bases, there was a span of 8 bases. The CDR3 consists of 12 residues. Germline CDR1 is MNHNS and CDR2 is SASEGT. This entry belongs to a study of blood T cell repertoires in COVID-19. Study information: COVID-19 samples, acute and convalescent, were from the United States, Italy and Spain. From T cells, B-cell-depleted T cells, or PBMCs came the material, which was cDNA or gDNA.

Original processing methods: Estimation of nucleated cell counts relied on the amplification of reference gene primers. Assay: immunoSEQ multiplex PCR; the TCRdb copy retains only in-frame clones and omits some. The DNA was the basis for D and trimming; V, J and clone size are from that table. The sample has a few hundred thousand clones; about 87% are singletons. Specimen: peripheral blood. The chain has TRBV6-1 and TRBJ1-2, with D unclear. The origin of this receptor is a woman in her 70s with active or convalescent COVID-19. The CDR3 DNA is TGTGCCAGCAGCTCGAGGGACTATGGCTACACCTTC. Residues: CASSSRDYGYTF.